The 28 T cell receptor beta chains below were found in one sample sequenced in a study of glioma-infiltrating T cells after dendritic cell vaccination. Assay used: immunoSEQ multiplex PCR; TCRdb lists only in-frame clones, some missing. The sample has roughly 62,000 clones, approximately 83% seen once. Described time point: after dendritic cell vaccination, including at tumor progression/relapse. The sequencing here drew on blood, taken after dendritic cell vaccination. The receptors shown here come from a human donor with glioblastoma.

This chain connects TRBV29-1 to TRBJ2-2; 8 nucleotides line up with TRBD1. CDR1 SQVTM and CDR2 ANQGSEA come from the germline V gene. V dropped 6 bases and J dropped 7; count of bases not matched to a gene: 13. The CDR3 sequence is 15 residues long. The CDR3 nucleotides are TGCAGCGTCTCAATTTTTAACACAGGGGGCGGGGAGCTGTTTTTT. This gives the protein CSVSIFNTGGGELFF.

The rearrangement links TRBV30 to TRBJ1-5; D gene uncertain. The CDR3 covers 13 residues. Germline CDR1 GTSNPN, CDR2 SVGIG (reference sequence). The V end was cut by 1 base, the J end by 7 bases, with 11 bases between. The CDR3 DNA follows: TGTGCCTGGAGTGACGAGGGCATGCAGCCCCAGCATTTT. It is translated as CAWSDEGMQPQHF.

This clone was found a few times. J is TRBJ1-5 and V is TRBV7-2, with 8 nucleotides matching TRBD1. Losses at the gene ends were 7 bases for V and 7 bases for J; bases not matched to a gene: 6. This CDR3 contains 13 residues. Per germline, CDR1 SGHTA and CDR2 FQGNSA. The CDR3 spells CASKGQGGQPQHF. DNA for the CDR3: TGTGCCAGCAAAGGACAGGGAGGACAGCCCCAGCATTTT. Complete variable domain (other parts from reference TRBV7-2 and TRBJ1-5): GAGVSQSPSNKVTEKGKDVELRCDPISGHTALYWYRQSLGQGLEFLIYFQGNSAPDKSGLPSDRFSAERTGGSVSTLTIQRTQQEDSAVYLCASKGQGGQPQHFGDGTRLSIL.

The chain has TRBV5-1 and TRBJ1-1, with D maybe TRBD1 (5 bases). The ends were cut back, 2 bases at V and 1 base at J, with 15 bases in the middle. In germline, CDR1 is SGHRS, CDR2 YFSETQ. This CDR3 comprises 16 residues. The CDR3 region has the DNA TGCGCCAGCAGCTTTACCGGGGGTGTATCGAACACTGAAGCTTTCTTT. It specifies CASSFTGGVSNTEAFF. Using reference TRBV5-1 and TRBJ1-1 for the parts outside the CDR3, the full variable domain is KAGVTQTPRYLIKTRGQQVTLSCSPISGHRSVSWYQQTPGQGLQFLFEYFSETQRNKGNFPGRFSGRQFSNSRSEMNVSTLELGDSALYLCASSFTGGVSNTEAFFGQGTRLTVV.

In its sample, this clone was seen once. The V gene is TRBV30, the J gene TRBJ2-5, with 9 bases that match TRBD2. V gave up 2 bases and J gave up 2 bases; unmatched junction bases: 9. CDR1 and CDR2 (germline): GTSNPN, SVGIG (reference sequence). This CDR3 is built from 16 residues. The CDR3 reads CAWSTLAGASQETQYF. The CDR3 DNA reads TGTGCCTGGAGTACCTTAGCGGGGGCCTCGCAAGAGACCCAGTACTTC.

The genes are TRBV7-8 and TRBJ2-1, with TRBD2 as a possible D gene (5 bases). V shed 7 bases and J shed 0 bases, with 13 bases lying between them. The CDR3 is 15 residues long. CDR1 is SGHVS, CDR2 FQNEAQ, per germline. The CDR3: CASTTDFSSYNEQFF. The CDR3 nucleotides are TGTGCCAGCACCACGGACTTTAGCTCCTACAATGAGCAGTTCTTC.

This clone was seen once. The rearrangement uses TRBV5-4 and TRBJ1-1; 8 bases map to TRBD1. Germline V lookup: CDR1 SGHNT, CDR2 YYREEE (reference sequence). Trimming cost V 6 bases and J 5 bases; bases outside gene matches: 6. The length of the CDR3 is 13 residues. The CDR3 reads CASTQGARTEAFF. DNA for the CDR3: TGTGCCAGCACCCAGGGGGCGAGGACTGAAGCTTTCTTT.

The J gene is TRBJ2-2, the V gene TRBV5-6, with D possibly TRBD2 on 6 matching bases. Germline CDR1 and CDR2: SGHDT and YYEEEE. Trimming pared 4 bases from V and 4 bases from J, leaving 11 bases between. The CDR3 runs to 14 residues. CDR3 region: CASSPVGGTGELFF. CDR3 coding DNA: TGTGCCAGCAGCCCAGTGGGGGGCACCGGGGAGCTGTTTTTT. The entire variable domain, with the rest obtained from reference TRBV5-6 and TRBJ2-2, is as follows: DAGVTQSPTHLIKTRGQQVTLRCSPKSGHDTVSWYQQALGQGPQFIFQYYEEEERQRGNFPDRFSGHQFPNYSSELNVNALLLGDSALYLCASSPVGGTGELFFGEGSRLTVL.

This chain uses TRBV4-2 with TRBJ2-6; the D gene is possibly TRBD2 (5 bases). Germline V gene lookup returns CDR1 LGHNA and CDR2 YNFKEQ. Trimming left V 4 bases short and J 0 bases short, with 10 bases between. The CDR3 contains 16 residues. This CDR3 is CASSLTLDSGANVLTF. The CDR3, as DNA: TGTGCCAGCAGCCTGACACTAGACTCTGGGGCCAACGTCCTGACTTTC.

The chain carries TRBV2 and TRBJ2-1; the D gene is possibly TRBD2 (5 bases). Trimming stripped 3 bases from V and 2 bases from J, with 8 bases between. There are 14 residues in the CDR3. Germline values: CDR1 SNHLY, CDR2 FYNNEI. The CDR3 sequence is CASSDDGTYNEQFF. DNA for the CDR3: TGTGCCAGCAGTGATGACGGGACCTACAATGAGCAGTTCTTC.

The genes are TRBV7-9 and TRBJ1-2, with 7 positions matching TRBD1. CDR3 length equals 13 residues. The germline V gene encodes CDR1 SEHNR and CDR2 FQNEAQ (reference sequence). V shed 6 bases, J shed 8 bases, and the junction held 9 bases outside the gene matches. The CDR3 nucleotides read TGTGCCAGCAGTGCCCGACAGGGTCGGGGCTACACCTTC. Encoded protein: CASSARQGRGYTF.

The chain combines TRBV7-2 with TRBJ2-7; tentative D call: TRBD2 (5 bases). The CDR3 is made up of 13 amino acids. Germline CDR1 and CDR2: SGHTA and FQGNSA. V shed 1 base and J shed 2 bases, with 6 bases lying between them. CDR3 region: CASSLVGAYEQYF. DNA of the CDR3: TGTGCCAGCAGCTTAGTCGGGGCCTACGAGCAGTACTTC.

The V and J genes are TRBV19 and TRBJ2-3; TRBD1 is a possible D gene (6 bases). The germline gives CDR1 LNHDA, CDR2 SQIVND (reference sequence). CDR3 length: 11 amino acids. V gave up 10 bases and J gave up 4 bases, with 9 bases separating them. CDR3 in DNA: TGTGCCACCAGGGGCTCAGATACGCAGTATTTT. Protein: CATRGSDTQYF. The entire variable domain, with the rest obtained from reference TRBV19 and TRBJ2-3, is as follows: DGGITQSPKYLFRKEGQNVTLSCEQNLNHDAMYWYRQDPGQGLRLIYYSQIVNDFQKGDIAEGYSVSREKKESFPLTVTSAQKNPTAFYLCATRGSDTQYFGPGTRLTVL.

The chain carries TRBV15 and TRBJ1-3, with a possible D match to TRBD1 (5 bases). Germline V CDR1 and CDR2: LNHNV, YYDKDF (reference sequence). V lost 0 bases and J lost 2, with 11 bases in between. This CDR3 has 16 residues. CDR3 DNA: TGTGCCACCAGCAGAGATGGAGGGGAGGCTGGAAACACCATATATTTT. Its protein product is CATSRDGGEAGNTIYF. The full variable domain, in which reference TRBV15 and TRBJ1-3 provide the parts outside the CDR3, is DAMVIQNPRYQVTQFGKPVTLSCSQTLNHNVMYWYQQKSSQAPKLLFHYYDKDFNNEADTPDNFQSRRPNTSFCFLDIRSPGLGDTAMYLCATSRDGGEAGNTIYFGEGSWLTVV.

V is TRBV2 and J is TRBJ2-3, with D possibly TRBD1 on 6 matching bases. This CDR3 contains 11 residues. The V gene lost 7 bases and the J gene lost 7 bases, with 9 bases spanning the gap. CDR1 and CDR2 from the germline V gene are SNHLY and FYNNEI. The CDR3 here is CASKQGYTQYF. The CDR3 DNA is TGTGCCAGCAAACAGGGATATACGCAGTATTTT.

The rearrangement links TRBV6-1 to TRBJ1-2, with 7 bases matching TRBD1. Germline V gives CDR1 MNHNS, CDR2 SASEGT. CDR3 length: 15 amino acids. V shed 1 base, J shed 3 bases, and the junction held 5 bases outside the gene matches. This CDR3 reads CASSEVTGQDYGYTF. In nucleotides, the CDR3 is TGTGCCAGCAGTGAAGTGACAGGGCAGGACTATGGCTACACCTTC.

The rearrangement links TRBV9 to TRBJ1-6, with D perhaps matching TRBD1 (5 bases). The CDR3 extends over 14 amino acids. Between the trimmed V and J ends, which lost 6 bases and 9 bases, there was a span of 16 bases. Germline V gene data show CDR1 as SGDLS and CDR2 as YYNGEE. The CDR3 loop reads CASNDLQGGSPLHF. The CDR3 nucleotides read TGTGCCAGCAACGATCTCCAGGGCGGTTCACCCCTCCACTTT.

This clone has a single count. The junction shows a germline mismatch at one end, possibly a read error. The chain links TRBV4-3 to TRBJ1-1, with D uncertain. The CDR3 sequence is 14 residues long. Germline assignment: CDR1 LGHNA and CDR2 YSLEER. The CDR3 here is CASSQDTGRTEAFF. The DNA of the CDR3 is TGCGCCAGCAGTCAAGATACGGGGAGGACTGAAGCTTTCTTT.

V and J are TRBV7-2 and TRBJ1-5; the match to TRBD1 covers 7 bases. This CDR3 is built from 15 residues. Germline CDR1 and CDR2: SGHTA and FQGNSA. V lost 6 bases, J lost 4 bases, and 9 bases stayed unmatched. For the CDR3, the DNA is TGTGCCAGCAGTTACTGGACAGGCTTTAATCAGCCCCAGCATTTT. Residues: CASSYWTGFNQPQHF.

This clone was seen a few times. The CDR3 DNA is TGTGCCTGGAGTGTACGTAGCGGGGGGGGAGAGACCCAGTACTTC. It codes for CAWSVRSGGGETQYF. The rearrangement joins TRBV30 to TRBJ2-5, with TRBD2 matching 11 bases. Trimming cost V 0 bases and J 4 bases; bases outside gene matches: 4. In germline, CDR1 is GTSNPN, CDR2 SVGIG (reference sequence). This CDR3 region has 15 residues.

The genes are TRBV30 and TRBJ1-5; weak D call: TRBD1 (5 bases). The germline V and J ends were trimmed by 0 bases and 6 bases, with 6 bases remaining between them. Germline CDR1 is GTSNPN and CDR2 is SVGIG (reference sequence). This CDR3 has 12 residues. The CDR3 region is CAWSVRGQPQHF. CDR3 sequence (DNA): TGTGCCTGGAGTGTAAGGGGTCAGCCCCAGCATTTT.

The chain uses TRBV14 and TRBJ2-2; D gene unclear. There are 16 residues in the CDR3. The V end was cut by 3 bases, the J end by 6 bases, with 17 bases between. The germline CDR1 and CDR2 sequences are SGHDN and FVKESK. CDR3 bases: TGTGCCAGCAGCCACGGAAGATGGGTTGGGCCCGGGGAGCTGTTTTTT. Translating gives CASSHGRWVGPGELFF.

The chain uses TRBV10-1 and TRBJ2-3; the D gene is possibly TRBD1 (6 bases). V gave up 4 bases and J gave up 2 bases, with 7 bases separating them. Germline lookup yields CDR1 WNHNN and CDR2 SYGVQD (reference sequence). The CDR3 runs to 13 residues. The CDR3 DNA reads as TGCGCCAGCAGTGCAGGGGCCACAGATACGCAGTATTTT. Translated: CASSAGATDTQYF.

V gene TRBV7-2 combines with J gene TRBJ1-4; no reliable D call. The CDR3 is made up of 14 amino acids. Germline CDR1 SGHTA, CDR2 FQGNSA. The V and J ends lost 5 bases and 4 bases respectively, with 11 bases between them. The CDR3 sequence: CASSREPGNEKLFF. The CDR3, as DNA: TGTGCCAGCAGCCGGGAGCCGGGTAATGAAAAACTGTTTTTT.

This sequence joins TRBV27 and TRBJ1-2; 9 nucleotides agree with TRBD1. The CDR3 runs 15 residues. The germline gives CDR1 MNHEY, CDR2 SMNVEV (reference sequence). With 4 bases clipped from V and 8 bases from J, the junction kept 11 bases outside the gene matches. The CDR3, as DNA: TGTGCCAGCAGTTCCCCCGGGGACAGGGATTTGGGCTACACCTTC. Translating it yields CASSSPGDRDLGYTF.

This clone was observed a single time. This sequence joins TRBV15 and TRBJ1-1, with 7 bases matching TRBD1. Trimming took 1 base from V and 0 from J; bases not matched to a gene: 2. Per germline, CDR1 LNHNV and CDR2 YYDKDF (reference sequence). The CDR3 consists of 15 residues. In nucleotides, the CDR3 is TGTGCCACCAGCAGAGTGGACAGGTTGAACACTGAAGCTTTCTTT. The encoded protein is CATSRVDRLNTEAFF.

The V and J genes are TRBV6-5 and TRBJ1-2; 7 positions match TRBD1. The CDR3 spans 14 residues. Germline CDR1 is MNHEY and CDR2 is SVGAGI. V lost 6 bases and J lost 3; bases outside the gene matches: 7. The CDR3 region has the DNA TGTGCCAGCAGCCGGACAGGATCCCACTATGGCTACACCTTC. It codes for CASSRTGSHYGYTF.

The rearrangement uses TRBV6-1 and TRBJ2-1, with D maybe TRBD2 (5 bases). V lost 1 base to trimming and J lost 13 bases, with 11 bases between them. CDR3 size: 12 residues. The V gene's germline CDR1 is MNHNS and CDR2 SASEGT. This CDR3 reads CASSEGDGLQFF. CDR3 coding DNA: TGTGCCAGCAGTGAAGGTGACGGACTCCAGTTCTTC.